This entry features one TCR beta chain sequence. Generated by immunoSEQ multiplex PCR, the TCRdb table keeps only in-frame clones and is missing some. This table has over 1.4 million clones, roughly 97% appearing once. The entry originates in a study of shared clonotypes between healthy human individuals. Trimming pared 4 bases from V and 3 bases from J, leaving 11 bases between. Germline values: CDR1 SGHNT, CDR2 YYREEE (reference sequence). The CDR3 consists of 14 residues. A CD45RA-negative memory subset and a CD45RA+ naive subset were separated from the CD4+ cells. The TCR originated in a young man in good health. The sample taken for sequencing was naive CD4+ T cells sorted from blood. Subset meaning: CD45RA+ positively selected. This chain links TRBV5-4 with TRBJ2-1; no clear D. CDR3 sequence: CASSPTPNYNEQFF. DNA for the CDR3: TGTGCCAGCAGCCCCACCCCGAACTACAATGAGCAGTTCTTC.